This TCR beta chain appears in the sequencing data of a study of technical replicates of blood from a few donors. Data came from immunoSEQ multiplex PCR; TCRdb stores just in-frame clones and leaves some out. In the table there are about 81,000 clones, 90% to 98% of which are singletons. The TCR originated in a human donor in good health. Sequencing used T cells isolated from PBMCs.

The CDR3 region has the DNA TGTGCCAGCTCACCACGGCGTGGGGGGGACTACGAGCAGTACTTC. It encodes CASSPRRGGDYEQYF. V and J are TRBV18 and TRBJ2-7; TRBD2 matches at 7 bases. Germline CDR1 KGHSH, CDR2 LQKENI. Trimming cost V 1 base and J 3 bases; bases outside gene matches: 6. There are 15 residues in the CDR3.